One sample yielded the 17 T cell receptor beta chains listed below, sequenced in a study of blood T cells in healthy people across ages. For the second PCR, which ran for 7 to 11 cycles, a sample-barcoded 5' primer and a J-beta primer mix were used. TCRdb re-called the 5' RACE reads with MiXCR, one entry per CDR3 protein. There are roughly 800,000 distinct CDR3 sequences in the sample; 20% to 30% occur only once, and approximately 2.9% lies in the top ten. These same data were also listed under a study on T cells of mothers and their children.

Specimen: blood. Receptor source: a boy between 10 and 17 years old in good health.

The chain uses TRBV5-5 and TRBJ2-5; TRBD1 aligns across 8 bases. The end of the DNA is better explained by TRBJ2-7, so the J call may be wrong. Per the germline V gene, CDR1 is SGHKS and CDR2 is YYEKEE (reference sequence). This CDR3 has 16 amino acids. This chain's CDR3 is CASISTPGGNSYEQYF. The CDR3 nucleotides read TGTGCCAGCATCTCGACCCCAGGGGGCAACTCCTACGAGCAGTACTTC.

This clonotype was counted a few times. The chain is built from TRBV9 and TRBJ1-3; TRBD1 might be the D (5 bases). Germline assignment: CDR1 SGDLS and CDR2 YYNGEE. The CDR3 is 15 residues long. With 0 bases removed from V and 0 bases from J, the gap between germline ends came to 7 bases. The CDR3 DNA follows: TGTGCCAGCAGCGTAGGGGGGAGCTCTGGAAACACCATATATTTT. As protein: CASSVGGSSGNTIYF.

There are a few counts of this clonotype. One end of the junction varies from germline; a read error may be responsible. The CDR3 here is CASGLEQGAKNIQYF. The CDR3 DNA sequence: TGCGCCAGCGGCTTGGAACAGGGGGCCAAAAACATTCAGTACTTC. The rearrangement uses TRBV5-1 and TRBJ2-4; 7 bases match TRBD1. CDR1 SGHRS and CDR2 YFSETQ come from the germline V gene. The CDR3 totals 15 residues.

The chain couples TRBV7-9 to TRBJ2-3, with 7 bases identical to TRBD2. The CDR3 has 16 amino acids. Germline loops: CDR1 SEHNR, CDR2 FQNEAQ (reference sequence). The V gene end was trimmed by 5 bases and the J gene end by 1 base; junction bases not matched to a gene: 9. CDR3 region: CASSLKRGPGTDTQYF. DNA for the CDR3: TGTGCCAGCAGCCTTAAGCGGGGACCCGGCACAGATACGCAGTATTTT. Based on the CDR3 plus reference TRBV7-9 and TRBJ2-3, the full variable domain is DTGVSQNPRHKITKRGQNVTFRCDPISEHNRLYWYRQTLGQGPEFLTYFQNEAQLEKSRLLSDRFSAERPKGSFSTLEIQRTEQGDSAMYLCASSLKRGPGTDTQYFGPGTRLTVL.

This clonotype turned up a few times. The rearrangement links TRBV3-1 to TRBJ2-7; perhaps TRBD2 as D (5 bases). The CDR3 contains 15 residues. The V gene lost 4 bases and the J gene lost 0 bases, with 13 bases spanning the gap. Germline V lookup: CDR1 LGHDT, CDR2 YNNKEL (reference sequence). The CDR3 loop reads CASSLRTGSSYEQYF. DNA for the CDR3: TGTGCCAGCAGCCTCAGGACTGGAAGCTCCTACGAGCAGTACTTC.

This clonotype was seen a handful of times. The chain recombines TRBV7-2 with TRBJ1-2; no reliable D call. The germline V gene encodes CDR1 SGHTA and CDR2 FQGNSA. This CDR3 contains 12 residues. Trimming shortened V by 5 bases and J by 4 bases, and 8 bases separated the two germline ends. CDR3 amino acids: CASSPYIYGYTF. CDR3 in DNA: TGTGCCAGCAGCCCCTACATCTATGGCTACACCTTC.

The chain joins TRBV29-1 to TRBJ2-1; TRBD1 matches 11 bases. The germline CDR1 and CDR2 sequences are SQVTM and ANQGSEA. The CDR3 length is 14 residues. The junction had 1 base not matched to a gene; V was cut back by 0 bases and J by 6 bases. The CDR3 DNA reads as TGCAGCGTTGAAGAGGGGACAGGGGGCAATGAGCAGTTCTTC. Protein sequence: CSVEEGTGGNEQFF.

This chain joins TRBV7-3 and TRBJ2-3, with a tentative D call TRBD1 (5 bases). The CDR3 contains 14 residues. The V end lost 8 bases, the J end lost 0 bases, and 12 bases lay between the germline ends. CDR1 is SGHTA and CDR2 is FQGTGA in the germline V gene. The CDR3 nucleotides read TGTGCCAGCCACGCAGGGTTGAGCACAGATACGCAGTATTTT. As protein: CASHAGLSTDTQYF.

This clonotype was detected only a few times. The chain employs TRBV27 and TRBJ2-5; the D gene could be TRBD1 or TRBD2 (5 bases each). The end of the DNA fits TRBJ2-7 better, so the J call may be wrong. This CDR3 has 16 amino acids. CDR1 MNHEY and CDR2 SMNVEV come from the germline V gene (reference sequence). The CDR3, as DNA: TGTGCCAGCAGTCCCATCCCTACGGGGCCATCCTACGAGCAGTACTTC. This encodes CASSPIPTGPSYEQYF.

This clonotype was seen more than once but under ten times. V usage is TRBV5-1 and J usage is TRBJ2-1; D might be TRBD2 (6 bases). Germline V gene sequence: CDR1 SGHRS, CDR2 YFSETQ. CDR3 length: 12 residues. V was shortened by 0 bases and J by 15 bases, with 13 bases between the two germline ends. The CDR3 sequence: CASSLAWDSWFF. CDR3 in DNA: TGCGCCAGCAGCTTGGCCTGGGACTCTTGGTTCTTC.

V is TRBV6-2 or TRBV6-3 and J is TRBJ1-5; maybe TRBD1 (5 bases). The CDR3 length is 13 residues. Trimming took off 0 bases at V and 5 bases at J, with 5 bases between the two ends. Germline CDR1 is MNHEY and CDR2 is SVGEGT. The CDR3 sequence: CASSYSGDQPQHF. CDR3 bases: TGTGCCAGCAGTTACTCGGGGGATCAGCCCCAGCATTTT.

This clonotype was counted at least ten times. The V call is TRBV29-1, the J call TRBJ2-5; possibly TRBD1 for D (5 bases). The CDR3 spans 12 residues. Germline CDR1 reads SQVTM; CDR2 reads ANQGSEA. V dropped 7 bases and J dropped 4 bases, with 13 bases sitting between them. CDR3 nucleotide sequence: TGCAGCGCCACAGGTGTGGGAGAGACCCAGTACTTC. Translation gives CSATGVGETQYF.

Ten or more counts support this clonotype. The V gene is TRBV6-6, the J gene TRBJ1-1, with a possible D match to TRBD1 (5 bases). The CDR3 consists of 15 residues. Deletions cut 6 bases from V and 0 bases from J, with 14 bases between. The V gene's germline CDR1 is MNHNY and CDR2 SVGAGI (reference sequence). DNA of the CDR3: TGTGCCAGCAGCCTAGTGGGGGGACTGAACACTGAAGCTTTCTTT. Protein sequence: CASSLVGGLNTEAFF.

The chain combines TRBV5-5 with TRBJ2-1; 7 bases agree with TRBD2. The length of the CDR3 is 16 residues. With V trimmed by 6 bases and J by 2 bases, 11 bases remained unmatched. Germline V lookup: CDR1 SGHKS, CDR2 YYEKEE (reference sequence). As DNA, the CDR3 is TGTGCCAGCACCCCTTACGGCGGGGGTGCCTACAATGAGCAGTTCTTC. Translation gives CASTPYGGGAYNEQFF.

The rearrangement joins TRBV4-2 to TRBJ2-7; 8 nucleotides match TRBD1. The J call is in doubt because the DNA end fits TRBJ2-1 better. From germline, CDR1 is LGHNA and CDR2 YNFKEQ. The length of the CDR3 is 16 residues. The CDR3 region is CASSRALTGGQNEQFF. CDR3 coding DNA: TGTGCCAGCAGCCGGGCCTTAACAGGGGGGCAAAATGAGCAGTTCTTC.

This clonotype occurred a few times. CDR3 sequence: CSASPTGGMGETQYF. In DNA form, the CDR3 reads TGCAGTGCTAGTCCCACGGGGGGGATGGGAGAGACCCAGTACTTC. The chain uses TRBV20-1 and TRBJ2-5; 8 bases fit TRBD2. The CDR3 spans 15 residues. In germline, CDR1 is DFQATT, CDR2 SNEGSKA (reference sequence). Losses at the gene ends were 3 bases for V and 4 bases for J; bases not matched to a gene: 10.

The chain recombines TRBV9 with TRBJ2-1; either TRBD1 or TRBD2 may supply D (5 bases each). CDR3 length: 16 amino acids. The germline gives CDR1 SGDLS, CDR2 YYNGEE. V lost 3 bases and J 2 bases, leaving 15 bases between the germline ends. CDR3 residues: CASSAGAGGTYNEQFF. CDR3 nucleotide sequence: TGTGCCAGCAGCGCTGGGGCCGGAGGTACCTACAATGAGCAGTTCTTC.